The rows below give T cell receptor beta chains drawn from one sample of a study of sequential checkpoint blockade in melanoma. Generated by immunoSEQ multiplex PCR, the TCRdb table keeps only in-frame clones and is missing some. This table has 3,500 to 4,500 clones, approximately 25% appearing once. The sequenced sample was tumor tissue (inferred from file names), obtained from a patient given nivolumab and ipilimumab in sequence. Receptors originate from a human donor with melanoma. Both conserved end residues are part of each CDR3. A D gene is named only where the DNA matches it firmly. Part of the rows lack a size; the others show once, few, many or a class for expanded clones.

TRBV11-3	TRBJ1-1	.	many	TGTGCCAGCAGCTTAAAGTTCGGGGAGATGAACACTGAAGCTTTCTTT	CASSLKFGEMNTEAFF
TRBV11-3	TRBJ2-7	.	many	TGTGCCAGCAGCTTATCGGGCGGACAGATCTACGAACAGTACTTC	CASSLSGGQIYEQYF
TRBV11-3	TRBJ1-2	TRBD1	many	TGTGCCAGCAGCTCGACAGGGAGAGCTAACTATGGCTACACCTTC	CASSSTGRANYGYTF
TRBV6-8	TRBJ2-5	TRBD2	.	TGTGCCAGCAGTTACGCTCGGCGGGAGGGCAGAGAGACCCAGTACTTC	CASSYARREGRETQYF
TRBV28	TRBJ2-1	.	.	TGTGCCAGCAGGACAGGCTCCTACAATGAGCAGTTCTTC	CASRTGSYNEQFF
TRBV18	TRBJ1-2	TRBD1	.	TGTGCCAGCTCACAATACGGACAGGCGGGCAATGGCTACACCTTC	CASSQYGQAGNGYTF
TRBV5-1	TRBJ2-1	TRBD2	.	TGCGCCAGCAGCTCGGGAGGGGCCTTGCCGGGCTACAATGAGCAGTTCTTC	CASSSGGALPGYNEQFF
TRBV18	TRBJ2-7	TRBD1	.	TGTGCCAGCTCACTCTCCTCTTCGGGACAGGGGATATACGAGCAGTACTTC	CASSLSSSGQGIYEQYF
TRBV19	TRBJ1-5	.	.	TGTGCCAGTAGGAATGGGATGGGGGGCGCAGGGCAGCCCCAGCATTTT	CASRNGMGGAGQPQHF
TRBV30	TRBJ2-7	.	.	TGTGCCTGGAGTGTATCCACAAACGGCGAGCAGTACTTC	CAWSVSTNGEQYF
TRBV6-7	TRBJ1-1	.	.	TGTGCCAGCAGCGATCCCGGACAAGAAGCTTTCTTT	CASSDPGQEAFF
TRBV7-4	TRBJ1-2	TRBD1	few	TGTGCCAGCAGCTTAGCGACAGGGGGCGCGGTACAGTTGGTGGTGTACTATGGCTACACCTTC	CASSLATGGAVQLVVYYGYTF
TRBV7-7	TRBJ2-1	.	many	TGTGCCAGCAGCTTCTTAGCGGTAGGCTACAATGAGCAGTTCTTC	CASSFLAVGYNEQFF
TRBV9	TRBJ1-1	.	medium-sized	TGTGCCAGCAGCGATTTAGGGAGGGACACTGAAGCTTTCTTT	CASSDLGRDTEAFF
TRBV28	TRBJ1-6	TRBD1	.	TGTGCCAGCAGTATCGGACAGGGACGCTCCTATAATTCACCCCTCCACTTT	CASSIGQGRSYNSPLHF
TRBV29-1	TRBJ2-4	.	.	TGCAGCGTTAAAATCCGGGATCTAGCCAAAAACATTCAGTACTTC	CSVKIRDLAKNIQYF
TRBV29-1	TRBJ2-3	.	.	TGCAGCGTTGGACTACACACAGATACGCAGTATTTT	CSVGLHTDTQYF
TRBV9	TRBJ1-3	.	many	TGTGCCAGCAGCGTAGGGTTTGGGGCTGGAAACACCATATATTTT	CASSVGFGAGNTIYF
TRBV19	TRBJ1-3	.	.	TGTGCCAGTAGTTTTCGGGCTGGAAACACCATATATTTT	CASSFRAGNTIYF
TRBV14	TRBJ2-2	.	.	TGTGCCAGCAGCCAAGATCGGCAGGGGAACACCGGGGAGCTGTTTTTT	CASSQDRQGNTGELFF
TRBV6-8	TRBJ1-5	.	.	TGTGCCAGCAGTTACGGGGGTTGGGATCAGCCCCAGCATTTT	CASSYGGWDQPQHF
TRBV28	TRBJ2-7	TRBD2	.	TGTGCCAGCAGTTTAAAGTCCCTAGCGGTTATTCTCACCTACGAGCAGTACTTC	CASSLKSLAVILTYEQYF
TRBV5-1	TRBJ1-2	.	.	TGCGCCAGCAGCTTGCTACCGGGTAGTTTTGGCTACACCTTC	CASSLLPGSFGYTF
TRBV5-1	TRBJ2-4	.	.	TGCGCCAGCAGCTTTGAGTCAGCCAAAAACATTCAGTACTTC	CASSFESAKNIQYF
TRBV6-8	TRBJ2-7	.	.	TGTGCCAGCGGTGGACGGATCCAATACGAGCAGTACTTC	CASGGRIQYEQYF
TRBV19	TRBJ1-1	.	.	TGTGCCAGTAGTCCAGGGCAGGGGTGGACTGAAGCTTTCTTT	CASSPGQGWTEAFF
TRBV6-8	TRBJ1-1	.	few	TGTGCCAGCAATAGGGTTACGGGTAACACTGAAGCTTTCTTT	CASNRVTGNTEAFF